This T cell receptor beta chain was obtained from a study of regulatory T cells in long-lasting Graves disease. Study in general: Graves' patients diagnosed newly had used antithyroid drugs under 3 months. Study conclusions and caveats: Persistent disease favored TRBV28, TRBJ1-2 and TRBJ2-5.

Note on this clonotype: Antigen unknown.

With iRepertoire HTBI primers and Arm-PCR of CDR3 regions, TCR beta libraries were built. TCRdb recomputed calls from the multiplex PCR reads with MiXCR, one row per CDR3 protein. Here the sample spans more than 300,000 distinct CDR3 sequences, about 16% being singletons. V was cut by 3 bases and J by 5 bases, with 10 bases left in between. The CDR3 sequence is 12 residues long. Germline CDR1 reads DFQATT; CDR2 reads SNEGSKA (reference sequence). Noted time point: newly diagnosed GD, antithyroid drugs for less than 3 months. RNA isolated from PBMCs was used to make the TCR library. These data also formed part of another study, on T cells in Graves' hyperthyroidism and ophthalmopathy. Per that paper: Researchers found most expanded thyroid clonotypes above 0.001 in blood as well. The model made its ophthalmopathy prediction, and onset followed a median about 6.8 months later.

The chain joins TRBV20-1 to TRBJ1-1, with D unclear. Source: peripheral blood mononuclear cells (PBMCs), taken at new diagnosis, from a patient treated with antithyroid drugs. The receptor was isolated from a woman between 18 and 29 years old with Graves disease. This CDR3 is CSASPGRTEAFF. In nucleotides, the CDR3 is TGCAGTGCTAGCCCGGGTCGGACTGAAGCTTTCTTT.